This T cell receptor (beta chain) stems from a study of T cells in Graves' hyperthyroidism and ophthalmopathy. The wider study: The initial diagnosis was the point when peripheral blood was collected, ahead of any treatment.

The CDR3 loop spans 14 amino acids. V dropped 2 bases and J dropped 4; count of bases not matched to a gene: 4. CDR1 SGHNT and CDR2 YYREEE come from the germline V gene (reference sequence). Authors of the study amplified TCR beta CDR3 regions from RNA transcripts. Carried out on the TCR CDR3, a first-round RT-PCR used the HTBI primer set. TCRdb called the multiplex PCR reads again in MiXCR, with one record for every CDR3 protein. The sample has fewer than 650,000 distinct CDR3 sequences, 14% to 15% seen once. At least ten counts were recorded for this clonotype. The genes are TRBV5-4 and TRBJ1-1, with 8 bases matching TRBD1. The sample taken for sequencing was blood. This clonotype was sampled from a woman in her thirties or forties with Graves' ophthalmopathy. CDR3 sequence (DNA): TGTGCCAGCAGCTTCTCAACAGGGGGCACTGAAGCTTTCTTT. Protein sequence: CASSFSTGGTEAFF.